Detailed here is one T cell receptor (beta chain). Its cognate antigen is unknown. The data belong to a study of shared clonotypes between healthy human individuals. Study outcomes and limitations: Unshared clonotypes carried lower generation probabilities than those common to all four donors.

Caucasian adults residing in Nashville, Tennessee made up all the donors. The DNA input per sorted-subset replicate PCR was 200 ng, corresponding to some 27,000 T cell genomes. Profiled with immunoSEQ multiplex PCR; TCRdb holds only in-frame clones, not every one. Seen here are roughly 1.5 million clones, approximately 98% observed once, and the top ten hold about 0.42%. V was trimmed by 0 bases and J by 8 bases, leaving 13 bases between them. This CDR3 comprises 15 residues. From germline, CDR1 is MNHNS and CDR2 SASEGT. Sequencing was performed on naive CD4+ T cells sorted from blood. The subset was: CD45RA+ positively selected. The TCR was taken from a man aged 25 to 45 in good health. The chain uses TRBV6-1 and TRBJ1-4; weak D call: TRBD1 (5 bases). Here the CDR3 reads CASSEALGLREKLFF. For the CDR3, the DNA is TGTGCCAGCAGTGAAGCGCTGGGACTTAGGGAAAAACTGTTTTTT.